This T cell receptor beta chain was sequenced in a study of cytomegalovirus exposure and HLA in healthy donors (TCRdb year 2017). Regarding the study in general: An earlier analysis of some 550 of the donors reported approximately 270 Gb of sequence data and some 120 million unique TCR beta sequences from about 179 million T cells. Donor age, sex, ethnicity and CMV serostatus were collected together with the repertoire data. A later genetic analysis took genome-wide SNP genotypes for about 55% of the roughly 700 donors and used that subset as a discovery cohort. Four to six DR-DQ haplotypes were handled as single units for association and clustering, since linkage in the cohort was strong. Every repertoire in the discovery cohort had been generated on one and the same sequencing platform. The aim of the study was to test whether cataloging public T cell receptors could identify signatures of past pathogen exposure. A separate validation cohort of roughly 110 different subjects was used in addition to the approximately 700-subject first cohort. A later analysis re-analyzed previously published TCR beta repertoires from hundreds of donors and added high-resolution HLA genotyping to study TCR occurrence patterns. An early release that covered around 590 HLA-typed donors contained 250 to 350 gigabases of sequencing data and tens of millions of unique TCR sequences. The number of donors typed differed by locus, with 629-630 for A, B, C, DRB1 and DQB1, roughly 520 for DQA1, 600 to 610 for DPA1, and some 450 for DPB1. An earlier analysis of about 600 of the donors used high-throughput TCR beta sequencing to judge whether each TCR beta V gene segment behaved as functional or pseudogenic. In the later analysis, no new phenotypic data were used to find candidate immune exposures; instead, reliance was placed on TCR beta sequences and their occurrence across donors. Using immunosequencing, the study profiled T cell repertoires from about 610 subjects and related those repertoires to cytomegalovirus serostatus. High-throughput TCR immunosequencing, statistical association of individual TCRs with disease status, and machine learning were combined to predict cytomegalovirus infection status. Among about 410 genotyped donors of the cohort, an average of roughly 230,000 unique TCR beta nucleotide sequences was sequenced per donor, of which about 18% were non-productive. Among the roughly 380 genotyped donors, around 81% belonged to the genetic ancestry cluster associated with self-reported Caucasian donors. Class I and class II HLA loci were covered by the typing at four-digit resolution. What the work shows at the level of the full study, not this receptor alone: According to a later analysis, most CMV-associated TCR beta chains appeared to be HLA-restricted, and the HLA associations seemed to be driven largely by CMV exposure. An association between a missense DCLRE1C variant and V-gene and J-gene trimming of TCR beta chains was found in a later genetic analysis and replicated in an independent cohort. This cohort had only TCR beta chains sequenced, and the lack of alpha or paired-chain data limited which features could be detected. Because the 87-base-pair reads could not distinguish some IMGT-functional V segments, including TRBV6-2 and TRBV6-3, those segments were excluded. While some public TCRs were present in many individuals, most TCR sequences turned up only very rarely across donors. Correlated functional status among segregating V segments might reflect linkage disequilibrium, but an unknown experimental factor could not be ruled out. The authors suggested that the approach could potentially be extended to other disease states and immunological phenotypes. A later analysis found that HLA-associated TCR beta chains were more clonally expanded and had lower generation probabilities than equally common non-associated chains. The study listed 150 to 200 TCR beta chains as associated with cytomegalovirus. Assigning TCR associations to individual alleles was difficult when HLA alleles, especially DR and DQ, strongly co-occurred. A later genetic analysis reported fewer N-insertions in productive TCRs among donors in an Asian-associated ancestry cluster than the approximately 700-donor mean. In vitro tests confirmed that a few of the cytomegalovirus-associated TCR beta chains recognize cytomegalovirus antigens. The only immune exposure information available for the cohort was CMV serostatus. In a later analysis, 16,951 TCR beta sequences were associated with specific HLA alleles at a false discovery rate of 0.05. The sequencing pipeline was judged likely to have produced a cluster of highly shared sequence variants as a technical artifact. According to a later analysis, TCR association rates differed among HLA loci, with DRB1 alleles showing the most associated TCRs and HLA-C alleles showing the fewest. In an earlier analysis of more than 450 of the donors, most TCR beta V segments were observed in productive rearrangements about 90% or about 30% of the time, broadly matching IMGT annotations. A further reported finding was that TCR beta sequences accurately predicted the HLA-A and HLA-B alleles for most subjects in the first cohort. Because counts were too low, some 17 rarely observed V segments, including chromosome 9 orphons, were left out of the earlier analysis of several hundred of the donors. Because HLA typing was missing for some donors at each locus, association tests included only the typed subset. The presence/absence analyses assumed that sequencing depth was roughly uniform across donors, and that assumption may not be true. Cytomegalovirus status was reported to be diagnosed by the classifier with high specificity and sensitivity in both the original and validation cohorts. A later analysis reported that several top co-occurrence clusters appeared linked to parvovirus B19, influenza, CMV and Epstein-Barr virus.

The cohort was made up of about 610 healthy bone marrow donors. All cohort members were sampled while nominally healthy, although unrecorded immune exposures were likely present. The donor tested CMV seropositive and was one of the 289 seropositive cohort members. A peripheral blood sample was collected from each donor, and TCR beta sequencing was performed on peripheral blood mononuclear cells. Genomic DNA was extracted from the blood cell samples with the Qiagen DNeasy Blood Extraction Kit. The germline V end is reduced by 2 bases and the J end by 4 bases; junction bases left unmatched: 3. CDR1 is given as SGHTA and CDR2 as FQGNSA, both from the germline V gene. Measured from the cysteine to the phenylalanine, the CDR3 is 14 residues long. The DNA shown is the 42-base CDR3, in frame from base 1. This clone was observed a few times. The target of this receptor is not known. Per-base qualities were not stored, and no clone one base away is much larger.

Library preparation employed the immunoSEQ multiplex PCR assay. For the multiplex PCR, a mixture combining 60 forward primers for TCR Vbeta segments and 13 reverse primers for TCR Jbeta segments was used. Amplification of the CDR3 region of rearranged TCR beta genes was performed with a multiplex PCR assay on genomic DNA. On the Illumina HiSeq System, the amplified TCR beta libraries were sequenced as 87-base-pair reads. The paper's processing steps were these. A later analysis tallied around 82 million unique TCR beta chains across the 666 repertoires, and about 10 million of those chains were shared by two or more donors. A nearest-neighbor algorithm error-corrected the raw reads and collapsed the reads into unique sequences, merging closely related sequences to remove PCR and sequencing errors. To assign V, D and J gene segments, CDR3 sequences were aligned to IMGT reference sequences. For a sequence to be retained, a match of at least six nucleotides was required to both a V gene segment and a J gene segment. Rearrangements were classified as productive when the CDR3 lacked stop codons and remained in frame with V and J, and all other rearrangements were classified as non-productive. Following IMGT convention, CDR3 was defined as the stretch from the second conserved V-encoded cysteine up to the conserved J-encoded phenylalanine. The earlier analysis of approximately 590 of the donors excluded any sequence lacking an unambiguous match to a single V gene segment. In an earlier analysis of approximately 550 of the donors, V segments were called functional above 56.7% productive rearrangements and were called segregating when the between-donor standard deviation exceeded 5%. A statistical classification framework was built to diagnose cytomegalovirus status from the catalog of TCR beta chain sequences. In a later analysis, TCR nucleotide sequences were compared against IMGT/GENE-DB human TR gene sequences so that V and J genes could be assigned. A later analysis assigned CDR3 sequences and most-parsimonious VDJ recombination scenarios with the TCRdist pipeline. A later analysis defined each TCR beta chain by its CDR3 amino acid sequence plus V-gene family, and excluded reads lacking a unique V-gene family. To address suspected cross-contamination and a sequencing artifact, a later analysis removed approximately 590 highly shared, low-generation-probability nucleotide sequences. In a later analysis, a clonal expansion index was calculated for each public chain from normalized within-repertoire ranks of inferred template counts. A later analysis computed generation probabilities with a VDJ recombination model fitted to out-of-frame rearrangements, and checked the results against IGoR. In a later analysis, TCR-TCR, TCR-HLA and TCR-CMV co-occurrence was scored with hypergeometric tests, and a repertoire-size bias correction was applied to TCR pairs. A later analysis estimated false discovery rates by permuting HLA or CMV assignments 20 times. A later analysis grouped co-occurring TCRs with DBSCAN, adding TCRdist sequence similarity when clustering within HLA-allele-positive subsets. For co-occurrence clustering, repertoires with fewer than 30,000 or more than 120,000 public chains were excluded, along with about five repertoires with anomalous nucleotide sharing. TCRdb re-hosts the immuneACCESS table, in-frame sequences only. Its copies lack some clones; in the studies checked, an unresolved V gene accounts for under half of them, and the cause for the rest is not known. That table is the source of V, J and clone size, and D and trimming were worked out from the DNA. The sample has more than 95,000 clones on record, about a tenth of them singletons. The top ten hold around 5.9% of the sample.

Recombination linked TRBV7-2 to TRBJ2-3; the central 7 bases match TRBD2. The specimen was PBMCs. The TCR sequence derives from a man aged 35 to 55 in good health and CMV-seropositive. The nucleotide sequence is TGTGCCAGCAGCTTAACGGGAGGCCCAGATACGCAGTATTTT. This encodes CASSLTGGPDTQYF. Outside the CDR3, residues come from the reference TRBV7-2 and TRBJ2-3 proteins, so the full variable domain is: GAGVSQSPSNKVTEKGKDVELRCDPISGHTALYWYRQSLGQGLEFLIYFQGNSAPDKSGLPSDRFSAERTGGSVSTLTIQRTQQEDSAVYLCASSLTGGPDTQYFGPGTRLTVL.